These 24 T cell receptor beta chains came from one sample sequenced in a study of blood T cell repertoires in COVID-19. TCRdb's table, derived via immunoSEQ multiplex PCR, lists solely in-frame clones and lacks some. Among approximately 60,000 clones listed, around 84% were seen once. Sequenced material: peripheral blood. Source of these receptors: a man over 45 with active COVID-19.

This chain joins TRBV11-2 and TRBJ2-2; TRBD2 aligns across 14 bases. Germline V lookup: CDR1 SGHAT, CDR2 FQNNGV. The V and J ends lost 7 bases and 5 bases, in that order; junction bases with no gene match: 9. The CDR3 is made up of 17 amino acids. The CDR3 region is CASIIGTSGGGTGELFF. CDR3 DNA sequence: TGTGCCAGCATTATCGGGACTAGCGGGGGAGGTACCGGGGAGCTGTTTTTT.

This clone occurred once. Other DNA sequences in the same sample also yield this CDR3. The chain couples TRBV6-5 to TRBJ2-3; weak D call: TRBD2 (5 bases). The germline gives CDR1 MNHEY, CDR2 SVGAGI. Trimming cost V 6 bases and J 2 bases, with 12 bases left between them. The CDR3 runs to 14 residues. This chain's CDR3 is CASRTSGNTDTQYF. CDR3 nucleotide sequence: TGTGCCAGCAGAACGAGCGGTAACACAGATACGCAGTATTTT.

The chain recombines TRBV7-9 with TRBJ1-1; 10 nucleotides agree with TRBD1. Germline CDR1 and CDR2: SEHNR and FQNEAQ (reference sequence). This CDR3 contains 17 residues. The trim removed 1 base at V and 4 bases at J, leaving 9 bases unmatched. The CDR3 bases are TGTGCCAGCAGCTTAGTAGGAGACAGGGGGCAGGCCACTGAAGCTTTCTTT. Amino acids: CASSLVGDRGQATEAFF.

This rearrangement joins TRBV5-1 to TRBJ2-7, with 9 bases identical to TRBD1. The CDR3 extends over 16 amino acids. Per the germline V gene, CDR1 is SGHRS and CDR2 is YFSETQ. V lost 1 base to trimming and J lost 4 bases; unmatched junction nucleotides: 9. CDR3 DNA sequence: TGCGCCAGCAGCTTGAAATCCGGGACAGGGTCTTACGAGCAGTACTTC. Translating gives CASSLKSGTGSYEQYF.

The rearrangement links TRBV18 to TRBJ2-5, with 9 positions matching TRBD1. The germline V gene has CDR1 KGHSH and CDR2 LQKENI. CDR3 length: 17 residues. V trimming: 1 base; J trimming: 3 bases; junction bases outside the gene matches: 9. CDR3 in DNA: TGTGCCAGCTCACCACAGTTTGGACAGGGGTTAGAAGAGACCCAGTACTTC. Protein: CASSPQFGQGLEETQYF.

The chain combines TRBV6-1 with TRBJ2-5; D possibly corresponds to TRBD1 (5 bases). Deletions cut 0 bases from V and 4 bases from J, with 9 bases between. Germline CDR1 is MNHNS and CDR2 is SASEGT. The CDR3 is 14 amino acids. CDR3 loop: CASSEAGRAETQYF. CDR3 coding DNA: TGTGCCAGCAGTGAAGCGGGCAGGGCAGAGACCCAGTACTTC.

This chain uses TRBV25-1 with TRBJ2-2; tentative D call: TRBD2 (5 bases). Trimming left V 1 base short and J 5 bases short, with 5 bases between. CDR3 length: 13 residues. Germline CDR1 is MGHDK and CDR2 is SYGVNS. The DNA for the CDR3 is TGTGCCAGCAGTGAATCGGGGACCGGGGAGCTGTTTTTT. This encodes CASSESGTGELFF.

This chain uses TRBV10-3 with TRBJ1-6, with TRBD1 matching 10 bases. The CDR3 length is 13 residues. V lost 6 bases to trimming and J lost 10 bases; unmatched junction nucleotides: 3. The germline V gene has CDR1 ENHRY and CDR2 SYGVKD. The CDR3 sequence is CAIRGQGLSPLHF. In DNA, the CDR3 is TGTGCCATCAGGGGACAGGGGCTGTCACCCCTCCACTTT.

This clone was counted once. This chain uses TRBV5-5 with TRBJ2-6; TRBD2 might be the D (6 bases). Germline V CDR1 and CDR2: SGHKS, YYEKEE (reference sequence). CDR3 length equals 18 residues. Trimming cost V 0 bases and J 4 bases, with 17 bases left between them. The CDR3: CASSLAPGTTSGANVLTF. CDR3 bases: TGTGCCAGCAGCTTGGCCCCGGGGACCACTAGCGGGGCCAACGTCCTGACTTTC.

The chain combines TRBV18 with TRBJ2-1; D is possibly TRBD2 (5 bases). Germline CDR1 KGHSH, CDR2 LQKENI. The CDR3 totals 15 residues. Between the trimmed V and J ends, which lost 3 bases and 6 bases, there was a span of 15 bases. In nucleotides, the CDR3 is TGTGCCAGCTCACCTTGGGAGCAGGCCACCAATGAGCAGTTCTTC. Residues: CASSPWEQATNEQFF.

The chain recombines TRBV5-4 with TRBJ2-3; a weak D match, TRBD2 (5 bases). Deletions cut 0 bases from V and 4 bases from J, with 9 bases between. Germline V gene sequence: CDR1 SGHNT, CDR2 YYREEE (reference sequence). This CDR3 region has 14 residues. The CDR3 coding sequence is TGTGCCAGCAGCTTGGCCGGGGAAGCAGATACGCAGTATTTT. It specifies CASSLAGEADTQYF. Full variable domain (remainder filled in from reference TRBV5-4 and TRBJ2-3): ETGVTQSPTHLIKTRGQQVTLRCSSQSGHNTVSWYQQALGQGPQFIFQYYREEENGRGNFPPRFSGLQFPNYSSELNVNALELDDSALYLCASSLAGEADTQYFGPGTRLTVL.

This chain connects TRBV10-3 to TRBJ2-5; 8 nucleotides agree with TRBD2. CDR1 and CDR2 (germline): ENHRY, SYGVKD. CDR3 length equals 16 residues. V trimming: 0 bases; J trimming: 4 bases; junction bases outside the gene matches: 7. The CDR3 loop is CAISESLTSDGETQYF. Here the CDR3 DNA reads TGTGCCATCAGTGAGTCACTGACTAGCGATGGAGAGACCCAGTACTTC.

V and J are TRBV1 and TRBJ2-2; TRBD2, the table's D call, was not compared with the DNA. TRBV1 is annotated as a pseudogene. This CDR3 has 15 residues. The CDR3 reads CTSSLPAPGAGELFF. The CDR3 nucleotides read TGCACCAGCAGCCTCCCGGCCCCGGGTGCGGGGGAGCTGTTTTTT.

The chain recombines TRBV25-1 with TRBJ2-1, with D perhaps TRBD2 (6 bases). V lost 4 bases to trimming and J lost 6 bases, with 10 bases between them. The CDR3 runs 13 residues. Germline CDR1 MGHDK, CDR2 SYGVNS. The CDR3 protein is CASSGGVFNEQFF. For the CDR3, the DNA is TGTGCCAGCAGTGGCGGGGTATTCAATGAGCAGTTCTTC.

This clone is a singleton in its sample. The chain links TRBV7-9 to TRBJ2-7; D remains ambiguous. Trimming cost V 1 base and J 1 base, with 5 bases left between them. There are 13 residues in the CDR3. CDR1 is SEHNR, CDR2 FQNEAQ, per germline (reference sequence). The chain's CDR3 is CASSLVSSYEQYF. CDR3 DNA: TGTGCCAGCAGCTTAGTGAGTTCCTACGAGCAGTACTTC.

The chain couples TRBV5-6 to TRBJ2-3, with D tentatively TRBD2 (7 bases). CDR3 length: 16 residues. Germline CDR1 reads SGHDT; CDR2 reads YYEEEE. The V end was cut by 6 bases, the J end by 2 bases, with 19 bases between. CDR3 nucleotide sequence: TGTGCCAGCACCAGAGGGGGGGGGCCTTTCACAGATACGCAGTATTTT. Amino acids: CASTRGGGPFTDTQYF.

V usage is TRBV9 and J usage is TRBJ2-3; D is perhaps TRBD2 (6 bases). The ends were cut back, 2 bases at V and 9 bases at J, with 10 bases in the middle. The germline V gene has CDR1 SGDLS and CDR2 YYNGEE. The CDR3 is 12 amino acids. CDR3 region: CASSVPEGTQYF. CDR3 bases: TGTGCCAGCAGCGTTCCGGAGGGCACGCAGTATTTT.

The chain combines TRBV28 with TRBJ1-2, with D possibly matching TRBD1 (6 bases). The ends were cut back, 2 bases at V and 14 bases at J, with 21 bases in the middle. CDR3 size: 14 residues. Per the germline V gene, CDR1 is MDHEN and CDR2 is SYDVKM. This CDR3 is CASSLPGTPVTGTF. The CDR3 region has the DNA TGTGCCAGCAGTTTACCCGGGACACCCGTGACGGGGACCTTC.

The chain recombines TRBV3-1 (or the pseudogene TRBV3-2) with TRBJ2-2; D is undetermined. CDR1 is LGHDT, CDR2 YNNKEL, per germline (reference sequence). V was pared by 0 bases and J by 6 bases, with 14 bases between. The CDR3 has 16 amino acids. Here the CDR3 DNA reads TGTGCCAGCAGCCAAGAGGGCCGACCTTGGGCCGGGGAGCTGTTTTTT. Its protein is CASSQEGRPWAGELFF.

This clone has a handful of counts. This chain links TRBV7-9 with TRBJ2-2; D may be TRBD1 (5 bases). CDR1 is SEHNR and CDR2 is FQNEAQ in the germline V gene (reference sequence). There are 15 residues in the CDR3. Trimming shortened V by 2 bases and J by 8 bases, and 15 bases separated the two germline ends. CDR3 protein: CASSLQQARSGELFF. Here the CDR3 DNA reads TGTGCCAGCAGCTTACAACAGGCCCGATCAGGGGAGCTGTTTTTT.

This rearrangement joins TRBV6-5 to TRBJ2-7; a weak D match, TRBD1 (5 bases). Looked up from germline, CDR1 is MNHEY and CDR2 is SVGAGI. Trimming left V 10 bases short and J 2 bases short, with 15 bases between. The CDR3 extends over 13 amino acids. The CDR3 nucleotides read TGTGCCACGACCCAGGGCACTACCTACGAGCAGTACTTC. As protein: CATTQGTTYEQYF.

J is TRBJ2-7 and V is TRBV21-1; TRBD1 is the table's D call and was not checked against the DNA. TRBV21-1 is a pseudogene segment. CDR3 length equals 15 residues. DNA of the CDR3: TGTGCCAGCAGCGCCGGACAGGGGGCCTCCTACGAGCAGTACTTC. Translating gives CASSAGQGASYEQYF.

This clone has just a few counts. This chain joins TRBV11-2 and TRBJ1-2, with TRBD1 as a possible D gene (5 bases). This CDR3 is built from 14 residues. Trimming pared 1 base from V and 8 bases from J, leaving 14 bases between. Germline V gives CDR1 SGHAT, CDR2 FQNNGV. The CDR3 region is CASSLGGGGRGYTF. CDR3 DNA sequence: TGTGCCAGCAGCTTAGGGGGCGGAGGGAGAGGCTACACCTTC.

The V and J genes are TRBV6-5 and TRBJ2-5; possibly TRBD2 for D (7 bases). The ends were cut back, 6 bases at V and 2 bases at J, with 13 bases in the middle. The CDR3 covers 14 residues. In germline, CDR1 is MNHEY, CDR2 SVGAGI. For the CDR3, the DNA is TGTGCCAGCAGGAGAGGGGGGGGGCAAGAGACCCAGTACTTC. This encodes CASRRGGGQETQYF.